One sample yielded the 28 T cell receptor beta chains listed below, sequenced in a study of chemoradiotherapy in HPV16-positive cancers. Sequencing used immunoSEQ multiplex PCR; TCRdb keeps in-frame clones, though not all of them. The sample has 4,000 or so clones; about 72% are singletons. The sequences come from tumor tissue, collected from a patient who underwent chemoradiotherapy. Source of these receptors: a human donor with HPV-associated anogenital cancer.

The chain is built from TRBV19 and TRBJ1-5; tentative D call: TRBD1 (6 bases). Germline V gives CDR1 LNHDA, CDR2 SQIVND (reference sequence). There are 17 residues in the CDR3. Trimming pared 2 bases from V and 0 bases from J, leaving 14 bases between. The CDR3 sequence: CASSIRGLRGSNQPQHF. CDR3 bases: TGTGCCAGTAGTATAAGGGGCCTCAGGGGTAGCAATCAGCCCCAGCATTTT.

This clone came up once. Written as DNA, the CDR3 is TGTGCCAGCAGGCAAGACAGGGCCGGGTATGGCTACACCTTC. The encoded protein is CASRQDRAGYGYTF. The chain joins TRBV6-1 to TRBJ1-2; 7 bases match TRBD1. CDR3 length: 14 amino acids. V lost 6 bases and J lost 5; bases outside the gene matches: 9. Per the germline V gene, CDR1 is MNHNS and CDR2 is SASEGT.

CDR3 sequence reads: CASSYGSGWYSYEQYF. In DNA, the CDR3 is TGTGCCAGCAGTTATGGTAGCGGGTGGTACTCCTACGAGCAGTACTTC. The chain uses TRBV6-5 and TRBJ2-7; TRBD2 agrees at 7 bases. This CDR3 spans 16 amino acids. CDR1 and CDR2 (germline): MNHEY, SVGAGI. Trimming removed 3 bases from V and 0 bases from J; junction bases left unmatched: 8.

The chain recombines TRBV29-1 with TRBJ2-1, with 10 bases fitting TRBD2. Germline CDR1 reads SQVTM; CDR2 reads ANQGSEA. With V trimmed by 0 bases and J by 2 bases, 13 bases remained unmatched. This CDR3 is 19 amino acids long. The CDR3 DNA sequence: TGCAGCGTTGAAGATCGTCGGAGCGGGGGGGCCCTGGCCTACAATGAGCAGTTCTTC. Its protein product is CSVEDRRSGGALAYNEQFF.

This chain's CDR3 is CASSHPPGTSNQPQHF. DNA of the CDR3: TGCGCCAGCAGCCATCCCCCCGGGACGTCGAATCAGCCCCAGCATTTT. The chain combines TRBV4-1 with TRBJ1-5, with a weak D call TRBD1 (5 bases). CDR1 and CDR2 (germline): MGHRA, YSYEKL. V shed 3 bases and J shed 4 bases, with 16 bases lying between them. CDR3 length equals 16 residues.

The chain carries TRBV11-2 and TRBJ2-2; a possible D gene is TRBD1 (6 bases). Looked up from germline, CDR1 is SGHAT and CDR2 is FQNNGV. Trimming cost V 4 bases and J 2 bases, with 14 bases left between them. This CDR3 is built from 16 residues. CDR3 nucleotides: TGTGCCAGCAGCTCTCTGGGGGCAGTAAACACCGGGGAGCTGTTTTTT. It codes for CASSSLGAVNTGELFF.

The gene calls are TRBV28 and TRBJ1-2; D might be TRBD1 (6 bases). Trimming pared 3 bases from V and 3 bases from J, leaving 8 bases between. Germline loops: CDR1 MDHEN, CDR2 SYDVKM. The CDR3 runs 13 residues. This chain's CDR3 is CASSLRQDYGYTF. The DNA of the CDR3 is TGTGCCAGCAGTTTGAGACAGGACTATGGCTACACCTTC.

This chain links TRBV28 with TRBJ1-4; tentatively, D is TRBD1 (6 bases). V was trimmed by 6 bases and J by 7 bases, leaving 15 bases between them. The CDR3 covers 14 residues. The germline V gene has CDR1 MDHEN and CDR2 SYDVKM. CDR3 amino acids: CASSHRQVSEKLFF. For the CDR3, the DNA is TGTGCCAGCAGCCATAGACAGGTAAGTGAAAAACTGTTTTTT.

The chain carries TRBV11-3 and TRBJ1-2; 8 nucleotides match TRBD1. The V and J ends lost 1 base and 10 bases, in that order; junction bases with no gene match: 11. This CDR3 comprises 15 residues. The V gene's germline CDR1 is SGHNT and CDR2 YENEEA. The chain's CDR3 is CASSLGDSGGQLYTF. CDR3 sequence (DNA): TGTGCCAGCAGCTTAGGTGATTCAGGGGGCCAGCTCTACACCTTC.

The chain links TRBV29-1 to TRBJ2-3, with TRBD1 matching 9 bases. The CDR3 loop spans 14 amino acids. Germline V lookup: CDR1 SQVTM, CDR2 ANQGSEA. With 8 bases clipped from V and 5 bases from J, the junction kept 11 bases outside the gene matches. The DNA of the CDR3 is TGCAGCACTGGCGGGACAGGGCCTATAGATACGCAGTATTTT. Encoded protein: CSTGGTGPIDTQYF.

The chain joins TRBV18 to TRBJ1-6; weak D call: TRBD1 (5 bases). The germline V gene has CDR1 KGHSH and CDR2 LQKENI. V lost 6 bases and J 7 bases, leaving 10 bases between the germline ends. CDR3 length: 13 residues. CDR3 sequence: CASSRGGNSPLHF. CDR3 nucleotides: TGTGCCAGCTCGCGGGGGGGGAATTCACCCCTCCACTTT.

This chain uses TRBV5-5 with TRBJ2-5; 12 nucleotides agree with TRBD2. J lost 5 bases, V lost 3 bases, and 8 bases had no gene match. This CDR3 region has 16 residues. CDR1 SGHKS and CDR2 YYEKEE come from the germline V gene (reference sequence). CDR3 sequence reads: CASSYLAGGPGETQYF. The CDR3, as DNA: TGTGCCAGCAGCTACCTAGCGGGGGGGCCTGGGGAGACCCAGTACTTC. The whole variable domain, remainder taken from reference TRBV5-5 and TRBJ2-5, is DAGVTQSPTHLIKTRGQQVTLRCSPISGHKSVSWYQQVLGQGPQFIFQYYEKEERGRGNFPDRFSARQFPNYSSELNVNALLLGDSALYLCASSYLAGGPGETQYFGPGTRLLVL.

V usage is TRBV18 and J usage is TRBJ1-5, with TRBD1 matching 7 bases. The CDR3 is made up of 13 amino acids. CDR1 is KGHSH and CDR2 is LQKENI in the germline V gene. With V trimmed by 4 bases and J by 7 bases, 4 bases remained unmatched. For the CDR3, the DNA is TGTGCCAGCTCACATACAGGGGACCAGCCCCAGCATTTT. This sequence encodes CASSHTGDQPQHF. Based on the CDR3 plus reference TRBV18 and TRBJ1-5, the full variable domain is NAGVMQNPRHLVRRRGQEARLRCSPMKGHSHVYWYRQLPEEGLKFMVYLQKENIIDESGMPKERFSAEFPKEGPSILRIQQVVRGDSAAYFCASSHTGDQPQHFGDGTRLSIL.

This chain joins TRBV6-1 and TRBJ1-6; TRBD1 might be the D (6 bases). V was shortened by 6 bases and J by 9 bases, with 18 bases between the two germline ends. Germline CDR1 and CDR2: MNHNS and SASEGT. This CDR3 comprises 15 residues. The DNA for the CDR3 is TGTGCCAGCAGCTCGACCGGGACACTCCTTTCACCCCTCCACTTT. Translating it yields CASSSTGTLLSPLHF.

The chain employs TRBV27 and TRBJ2-7; D call uncertain. The CDR3 consists of 15 residues. V lost 1 base to trimming and J lost 2 bases, with 12 bases between them. Looked up from germline, CDR1 is MNHEY and CDR2 is SMNVEV (reference sequence). CDR3 residues: CASSLYPYTPYEQYF. DNA of the CDR3: TGTGCCAGCAGTTTATACCCCTATACACCCTACGAGCAGTACTTC.

The rearrangement links TRBV27 to TRBJ1-1, with unresolved D. CDR3 length: 13 amino acids. Germline CDR1 and CDR2: MNHEY and SMNVEV (reference sequence). V was trimmed by 5 bases and J by 0 bases, leaving 7 bases between them. The chain's CDR3 is CASSEGMNTEAFF. As DNA, the CDR3 is TGTGCCAGCAGTGAAGGGATGAACACTGAAGCTTTCTTT.

This rearrangement joins TRBV4-1 to TRBJ1-2, with D perhaps matching TRBD1 (5 bases). Trimming left V 4 bases short and J 4 bases short, with 16 bases between. Germline assignment: CDR1 MGHRA and CDR2 YSYEKL. The CDR3 length is 15 residues. This chain's CDR3 is CASSPKQEASYGYTF. Here the CDR3 DNA reads TGCGCCAGCAGCCCCAAACAGGAGGCGAGCTATGGCTACACCTTC.

V is TRBV6-1 and J is TRBJ2-1; D remains unclear. Trimming removed 0 bases at V and 8 bases at J, with 8 bases between. This CDR3 is built from 13 residues. Germline V gene sequence: CDR1 MNHNS, CDR2 SASEGT. The CDR3 protein is CASSEARAYEQFF. CDR3 nucleotide sequence: TGTGCCAGCAGTGAAGCGCGAGCTTATGAGCAGTTCTTC.

By share of the sample, this clone is large. The genes are TRBV11-2 and TRBJ1-2; D unresolved. The germline V gene encodes CDR1 SGHAT and CDR2 FQNNGV. The CDR3 is 13 amino acids. Between the trimmed V and J ends, which lost 6 bases and 3 bases, there was a span of 11 bases. CDR3 sequence: CASSLDSYYGYTF. CDR3 DNA: TGTGCCAGCAGTCTTGACTCATACTATGGCTACACCTTC.

This clone was counted only a few times. The chain has TRBV10-3 and TRBJ1-1; 11 bases align to TRBD1. The CDR3 is made up of 16 amino acids. The V and J ends lost 5 bases and 4 bases, in that order; junction bases with no gene match: 9. Germline V gives CDR1 ENHRY, CDR2 SYGVKD. Here the CDR3 DNA reads TGTGCCATCAGTCCACGGACAGGGGGCCGAACCACTGAAGCTTTCTTT. It yields the protein CAISPRTGGRTTEAFF.

The V call is TRBV15, the J call TRBJ1-2; D unresolved. Germline V gene lookup returns CDR1 LNHNV and CDR2 YYDKDF (reference sequence). Deletions cut 0 bases from V and 6 bases from J, with 11 bases between. CDR3 size: 14 residues. The CDR3 region has the DNA TGTGCCACCAGCAGAGATCTGCAGGCTAATGGCTACACCTTC. Translation gives CATSRDLQANGYTF.

The V call is TRBV4-1, the J call TRBJ2-7; 15 bases agree with TRBD2. CDR1 is MGHRA, CDR2 YSYEKL, per germline. Trimming cost V 0 bases and J 5 bases; bases outside gene matches: 5. The CDR3 has 17 amino acids. The DNA for the CDR3 is TGCGCCAGCAGCCAAGAGGGGACTAGCGGGAGGAGGAACGAGCAGTACTTC. Amino acid sequence: CASSQEGTSGRRNEQYF.

The chain links TRBV16 to TRBJ2-3; 10 positions match TRBD2. Trimming at V came to 0 bases and at J to 6 bases, leaving 6 bases not matched to a gene. This CDR3 comprises 16 residues. Germline V gives CDR1 KGHSY, CDR2 FQNENV. CDR3 nucleotides: TGTGCCAGCAGCCAATCTACAGCGGGGGGGCAGGATACGCAGTATTTT. Protein sequence: CASSQSTAGGQDTQYF.

The chain carries TRBV4-2 and TRBJ1-3; no clear D. Germline-derived CDR1 and CDR2 are LGHNA and YNFKEQ. V was pared by 0 bases and J by 0 bases, with 6 bases between. CDR3 length: 15 amino acids. The CDR3 DNA is TGTGCCAGCAGCCAAGATTACAGCTCTGGAAACACCATATATTTT. It specifies CASSQDYSSGNTIYF.

The chain couples TRBV5-1 to TRBJ1-1; TRBD1 might be the D (5 bases). CDR1 SGHRS and CDR2 YFSETQ come from the germline V gene. The CDR3 totals 13 residues. Trimming left V 5 bases short and J 4 bases short, with 12 bases between. This CDR3 is CASRDGGFTEAFF. The CDR3 DNA reads as TGCGCCAGCAGGGACGGGGGATTCACTGAAGCTTTCTTT.

This clone was seen only a few times. V is TRBV6-1 and J is TRBJ1-5, with D uncertain. This CDR3 contains 14 residues. In germline, CDR1 is MNHNS, CDR2 SASEGT. V lost 4 bases and J lost 7, with 14 bases in between. CDR3 residues: CASSANFFVQPQHF. The CDR3, as DNA: TGTGCCAGCAGTGCAAACTTTTTCGTCCAGCCCCAGCATTTT.

The J gene is TRBJ2-7, the V gene TRBV6-5; the D is unclear. The germline CDR1 and CDR2 sequences are MNHEY and SVGAGI. This CDR3 has 13 amino acids. Trimming took off 3 bases at V and 2 bases at J, with 8 bases between the two ends. Here the CDR3 reads CASSYGRAYEQYF. CDR3 nucleotides: TGTGCCAGCAGTTATGGAAGGGCCTACGAGCAGTACTTC.

This clone was seen just once. The conserved closing phenylalanine or tryptophan is absent in this CDR3, likely reflecting a read error. The DNA is left out, because the CDR3 cannot be placed on it with certainty; the CDR3 is given as TCRdb lists it. This chain uses TRBV9 with TRBJ1-5; the table names TRBD1, a call not compared with the DNA. Germline V gene lookup returns CDR1 SGDLS and CDR2 YYNGEE. Including both end residues, the CDR3 is 13 amino acids long. The CDR3 sequence: CASSAGTGLPGRV.